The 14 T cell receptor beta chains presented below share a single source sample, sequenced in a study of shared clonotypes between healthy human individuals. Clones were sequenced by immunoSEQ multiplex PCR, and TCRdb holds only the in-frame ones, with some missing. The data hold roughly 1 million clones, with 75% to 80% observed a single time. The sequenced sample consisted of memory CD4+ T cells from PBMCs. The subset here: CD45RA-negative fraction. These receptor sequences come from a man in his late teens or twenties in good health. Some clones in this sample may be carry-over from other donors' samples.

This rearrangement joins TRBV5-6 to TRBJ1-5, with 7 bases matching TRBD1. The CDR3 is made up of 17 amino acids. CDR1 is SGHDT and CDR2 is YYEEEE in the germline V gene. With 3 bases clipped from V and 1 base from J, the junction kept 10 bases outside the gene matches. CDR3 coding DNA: TGTGCCAGCAGCTCGTCGAGACAGGGATGGAGCAATCAGCCCCAGCATTTT. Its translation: CASSSSRQGWSNQPQHF.

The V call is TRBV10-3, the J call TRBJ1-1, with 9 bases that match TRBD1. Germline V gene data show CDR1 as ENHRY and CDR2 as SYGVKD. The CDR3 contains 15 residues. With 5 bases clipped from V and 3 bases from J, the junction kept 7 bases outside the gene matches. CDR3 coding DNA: TGTGCCATCAGTCCGACAGGGGGAGCTGACACTGAAGCTTTCTTT. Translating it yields CAISPTGGADTEAFF.

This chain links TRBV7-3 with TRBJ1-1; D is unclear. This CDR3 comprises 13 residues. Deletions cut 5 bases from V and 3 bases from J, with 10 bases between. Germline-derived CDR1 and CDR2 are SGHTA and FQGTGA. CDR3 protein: CASSRQVDTEAFF. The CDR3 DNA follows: TGTGCCAGCAGCCGCCAGGTTGACACTGAAGCTTTCTTT.

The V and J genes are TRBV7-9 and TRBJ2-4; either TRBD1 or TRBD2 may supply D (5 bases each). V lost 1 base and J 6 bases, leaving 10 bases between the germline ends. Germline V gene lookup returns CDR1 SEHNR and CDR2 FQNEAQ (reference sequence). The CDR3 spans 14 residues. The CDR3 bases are TGTGCCAGCAGCTTAGGGGGGTACGGAAACATTCAGTACTTC. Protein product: CASSLGGYGNIQYF.

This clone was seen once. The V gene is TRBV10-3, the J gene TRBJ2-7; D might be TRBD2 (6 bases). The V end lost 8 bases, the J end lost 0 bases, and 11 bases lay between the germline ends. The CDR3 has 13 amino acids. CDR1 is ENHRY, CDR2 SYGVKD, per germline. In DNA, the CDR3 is TGTGCCATCGGCGGGACGGACTCCTACGAGCAGTACTTC. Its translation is CAIGGTDSYEQYF.

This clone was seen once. Here the CDR3 reads CASSLGGHPTVGTQYF. The DNA for the CDR3 is TGTGCCAGCAGCTTGGGGGGACACCCCACGGTCGGTACGCAGTATTTT. The chain links TRBV5-4 to TRBJ2-3, with a possible D match to TRBD1 (6 bases). CDR3 length equals 16 residues. The germline V and J ends were trimmed by 0 bases and 8 bases, with 19 bases remaining between them. Germline CDR1 is SGHNT and CDR2 is YYREEE (reference sequence).

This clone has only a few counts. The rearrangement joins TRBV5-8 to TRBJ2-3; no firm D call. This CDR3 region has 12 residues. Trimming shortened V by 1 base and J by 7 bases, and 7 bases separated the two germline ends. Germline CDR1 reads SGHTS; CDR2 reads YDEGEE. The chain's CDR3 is CASSLTLNTQYF. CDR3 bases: TGTGCCAGCAGCTTGACCCTAAATACGCAGTATTTT.

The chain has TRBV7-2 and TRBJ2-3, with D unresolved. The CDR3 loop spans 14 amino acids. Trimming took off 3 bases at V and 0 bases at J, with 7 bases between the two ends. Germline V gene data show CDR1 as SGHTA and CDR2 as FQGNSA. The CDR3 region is CASSFGWSTDTQYF. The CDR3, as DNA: TGTGCCAGCAGCTTCGGGTGGAGCACAGATACGCAGTATTTT.

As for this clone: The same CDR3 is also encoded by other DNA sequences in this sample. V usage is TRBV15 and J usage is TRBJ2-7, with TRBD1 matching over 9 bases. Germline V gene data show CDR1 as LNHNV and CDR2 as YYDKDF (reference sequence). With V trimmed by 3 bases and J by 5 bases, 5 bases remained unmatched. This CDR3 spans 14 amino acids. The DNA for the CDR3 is TGTGCCACCAGCAGCCGGGACAGGGCGAACGAGCAGTACTTC. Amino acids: CATSSRDRANEQYF.

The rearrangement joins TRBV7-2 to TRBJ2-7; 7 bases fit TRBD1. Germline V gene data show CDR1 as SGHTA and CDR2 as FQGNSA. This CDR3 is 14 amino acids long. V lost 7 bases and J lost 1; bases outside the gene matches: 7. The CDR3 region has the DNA TGTGCCAGCAAGTCGGACAGGTTATCCTACGAGCAGTACTTC. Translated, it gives CASKSDRLSYEQYF. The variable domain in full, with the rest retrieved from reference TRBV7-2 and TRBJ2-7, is GAGVSQSPSNKVTEKGKDVELRCDPISGHTALYWYRQSLGQGLEFLIYFQGNSAPDKSGLPSDRFSAERTGGSVSTLTIQRTQQEDSAVYLCASKSDRLSYEQYFGPGTRLTVT.

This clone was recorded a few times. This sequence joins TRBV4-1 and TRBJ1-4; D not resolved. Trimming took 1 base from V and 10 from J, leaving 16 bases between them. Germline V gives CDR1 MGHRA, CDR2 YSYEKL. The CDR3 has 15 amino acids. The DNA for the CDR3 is TGCGCCAGCAGCCAAGTTCCAGGTGATGCGGGAAAACTGTTTTTT. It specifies CASSQVPGDAGKLFF.

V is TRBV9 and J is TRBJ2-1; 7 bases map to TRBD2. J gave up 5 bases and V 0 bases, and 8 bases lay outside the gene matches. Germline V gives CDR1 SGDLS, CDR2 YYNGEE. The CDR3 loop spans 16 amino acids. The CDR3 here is CASSVGSSGRNNEQFF. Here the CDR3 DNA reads TGTGCCAGCAGCGTAGGGTCTAGCGGTAGGAACAATGAGCAGTTCTTC.

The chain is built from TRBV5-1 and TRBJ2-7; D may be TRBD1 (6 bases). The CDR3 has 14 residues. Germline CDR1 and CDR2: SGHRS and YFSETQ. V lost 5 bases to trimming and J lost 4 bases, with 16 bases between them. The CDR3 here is CASSRGQGRYEQYF. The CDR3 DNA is TGCGCCAGCAGTAGAGGGCAGGGGCGGTACGAGCAGTACTTC.

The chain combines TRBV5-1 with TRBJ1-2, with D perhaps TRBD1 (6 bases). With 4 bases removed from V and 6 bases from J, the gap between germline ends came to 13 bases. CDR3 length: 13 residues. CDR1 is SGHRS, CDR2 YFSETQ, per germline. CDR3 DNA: TGCGCCAGCAGCGGGTCAGGGGAGGATGGCTACACCTTC. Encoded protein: CASSGSGEDGYTF. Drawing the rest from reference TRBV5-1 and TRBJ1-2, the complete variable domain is KAGVTQTPRYLIKTRGQQVTLSCSPISGHRSVSWYQQTPGQGLQFLFEYFSETQRNKGNFPGRFSGRQFSNSRSEMNVSTLELGDSALYLCASSGSGEDGYTFGSGTRLTVV.